One sample yielded the 5 T cell receptor beta chains listed below, sequenced in a study of T cells in Graves' hyperthyroidism and ophthalmopathy. Amplification of TCR beta CDR3 regions was performed using RNA transcripts as template. First-round RT-PCR targeting the TCR CDR3 was performed with the HTBI primer set. Via MiXCR, TCRdb re-called the multiplex PCR reads, giving one row per CDR3 protein. The profile shows roughly 530,000 distinct CDR3 sequences, roughly 18% of them singletons. The material sequenced was blood. Receptors were obtained from a young woman with Graves' ophthalmopathy.

Comment on this clonotype: A much larger clone lies one base from this, so it may be a read error. V usage is TRBV5-1 and J usage is TRBJ1-1, with D possibly TRBD1 on 6 matching bases. CDR1 and CDR2 (germline): SGHRS, YFSETQ. The CDR3 consists of 13 residues. CDR3 amino acids: CANSGTGWTEAFF. The CDR3 DNA sequence: TGCGCCAACAGCGGTACAGGGTGGACTGAAGCTTTCTTT.

This clonotype was counted at least ten times. V usage is TRBV7-2 and J usage is TRBJ2-3, with 8 positions matching TRBD2. This CDR3 region has 16 residues. Unmatched junction bases numbered 10, after V lost 6 bases and J lost 2 bases. The V gene's germline CDR1 is SGHTA and CDR2 FQGNSA. CDR3 amino acids: CASRLLGTSLTDTQYF. CDR3 DNA sequence: TGTGCCAGCAGGTTGTTGGGGACTAGTCTCACAGATACGCAGTATTTT.

This clonotype showed up many times. This chain's CDR3 is CASSYPEIAGVNRSYNEQFF. Written as DNA, the CDR3 is TGTGCCAGCAGTTACCCGGAAATAGCGGGAGTGAACAGGTCCTACAATGAGCAGTTCTTC. The rearrangement uses TRBV6-2 or TRBV6-3 and TRBJ2-1; TRBD2 matches at 9 bases. Looked up from germline, CDR1 is MNHEY and CDR2 is SVGEGT. The ends lost 2 bases at V and 1 base at J; junction bases unmatched: 15. The CDR3 loop spans 20 amino acids.

This clonotype was picked up many times. The chain is built from TRBV12-3 or TRBV12-4 and TRBJ2-1; D tentatively reads TRBD1 or TRBD2 (5 bases each). V was pared by 2 bases and J by 2 bases, with 13 bases between. CDR3 length equals 16 residues. CDR3 bases: TGTGCCAGCAGTTTAATCCTCTGGGGGACCTACAATGAGCAGTTCTTC. It encodes CASSLILWGTYNEQFF.

This clonotype has ten or more counts. The chain joins TRBV28 to TRBJ1-5, with unresolved D. Germline V CDR1 and CDR2: MDHEN, SYDVKM. This CDR3 is built from 15 residues. Trimming pared 6 bases from V and 5 bases from J, leaving 17 bases between. CDR3: CASSPGSARYQPQHF. CDR3 DNA sequence: TGTGCCAGCAGCCCTGGGTCTGCCAGGTATCAGCCCCAGCATTTT.